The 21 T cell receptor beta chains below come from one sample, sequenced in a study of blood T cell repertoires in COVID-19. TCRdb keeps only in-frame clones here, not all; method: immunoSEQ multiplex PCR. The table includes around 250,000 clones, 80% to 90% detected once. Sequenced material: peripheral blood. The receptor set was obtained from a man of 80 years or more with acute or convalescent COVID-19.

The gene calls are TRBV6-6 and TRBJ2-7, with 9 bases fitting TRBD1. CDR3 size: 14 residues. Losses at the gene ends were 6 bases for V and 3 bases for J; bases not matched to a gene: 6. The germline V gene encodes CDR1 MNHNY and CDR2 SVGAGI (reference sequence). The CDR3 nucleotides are TGTGCCAGCAGCCACCGGGACAGGGACTACGAGCAGTACTTC. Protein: CASSHRDRDYEQYF.

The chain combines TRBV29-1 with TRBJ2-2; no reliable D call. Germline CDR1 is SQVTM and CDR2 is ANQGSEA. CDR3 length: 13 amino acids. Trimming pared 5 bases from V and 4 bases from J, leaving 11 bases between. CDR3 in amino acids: CSVSSSGTGELFF. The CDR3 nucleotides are TGCAGCGTTTCAAGTTCGGGCACCGGGGAGCTGTTTTTT.

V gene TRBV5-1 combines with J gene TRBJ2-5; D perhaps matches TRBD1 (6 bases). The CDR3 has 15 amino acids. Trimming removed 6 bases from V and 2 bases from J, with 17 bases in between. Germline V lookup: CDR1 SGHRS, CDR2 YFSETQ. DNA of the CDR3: TGCGCCAGCAAACCGATTCCAGGGGAACAAGAGACCCAGTACTTC. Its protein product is CASKPIPGEQETQYF.

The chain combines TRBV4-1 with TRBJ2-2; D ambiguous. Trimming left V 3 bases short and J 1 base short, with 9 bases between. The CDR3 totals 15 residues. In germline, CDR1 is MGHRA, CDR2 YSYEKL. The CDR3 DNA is TGCGCCAGCAGCCAGTGGCAGGTGAACACCGGGGAGCTGTTTTTT. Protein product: CASSQWQVNTGELFF.

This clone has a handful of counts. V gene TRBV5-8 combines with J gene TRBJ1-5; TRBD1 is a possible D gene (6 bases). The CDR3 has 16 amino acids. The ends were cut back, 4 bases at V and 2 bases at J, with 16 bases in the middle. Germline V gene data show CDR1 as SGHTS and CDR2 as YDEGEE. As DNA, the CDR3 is TGTGCCAGCAGCCCACAGGGTTTCATAGGCAATCAGCCCCAGCATTTT. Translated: CASSPQGFIGNQPQHF.

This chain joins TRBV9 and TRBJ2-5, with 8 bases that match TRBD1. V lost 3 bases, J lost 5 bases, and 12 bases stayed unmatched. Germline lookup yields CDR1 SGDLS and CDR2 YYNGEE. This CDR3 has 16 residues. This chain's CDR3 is CASSATEQGAWETQYF. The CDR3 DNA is TGTGCCAGCAGCGCCACGGAGCAGGGGGCCTGGGAGACCCAGTACTTC. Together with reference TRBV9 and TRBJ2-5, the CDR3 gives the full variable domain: DSGVTQTPKHLITATGQRVTLRCSPRSGDLSVYWYQQSLDQGLQFLIQYYNGEERAKGNILERFSAQQFPDLHSELNLSSLELGDSALYFCASSATEQGAWETQYFGPGTRLLVL.

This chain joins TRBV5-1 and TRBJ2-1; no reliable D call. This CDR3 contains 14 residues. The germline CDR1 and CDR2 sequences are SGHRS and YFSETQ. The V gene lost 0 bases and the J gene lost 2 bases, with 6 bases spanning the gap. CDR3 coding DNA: TGCGCCAGCAGCTTGGACGGTACCTACAATGAGCAGTTCTTC. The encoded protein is CASSLDGTYNEQFF. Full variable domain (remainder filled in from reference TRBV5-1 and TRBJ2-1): KAGVTQTPRYLIKTRGQQVTLSCSPISGHRSVSWYQQTPGQGLQFLFEYFSETQRNKGNFPGRFSGRQFSNSRSEMNVSTLELGDSALYLCASSLDGTYNEQFFGPGTRLTVL.

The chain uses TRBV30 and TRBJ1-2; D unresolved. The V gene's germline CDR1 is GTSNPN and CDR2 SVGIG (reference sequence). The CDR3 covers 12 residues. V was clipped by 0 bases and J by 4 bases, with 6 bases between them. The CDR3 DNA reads TGTGCCTGGAGTGTTGGAGGCTATGGCTACACCTTC. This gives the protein CAWSVGGYGYTF.

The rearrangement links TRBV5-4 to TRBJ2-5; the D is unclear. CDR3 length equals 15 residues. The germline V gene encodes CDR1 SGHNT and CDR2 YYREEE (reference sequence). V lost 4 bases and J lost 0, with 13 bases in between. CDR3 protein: CASSPTQQNQETQYF. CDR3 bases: TGTGCCAGCAGCCCAACTCAACAGAACCAAGAGACCCAGTACTTC.

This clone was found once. Written as DNA, the CDR3 is TGTGCCATCAGTGTTCGGACAGGGGAAGAGACCCAGTACTTC. Protein sequence: CAISVRTGEETQYF. The chain has TRBV10-3 and TRBJ2-5; 9 positions agree with TRBD1. The V and J ends lost 4 bases and 3 bases, in that order; junction bases with no gene match: 3. This CDR3 has 14 residues. Germline V CDR1 and CDR2: ENHRY, SYGVKD.

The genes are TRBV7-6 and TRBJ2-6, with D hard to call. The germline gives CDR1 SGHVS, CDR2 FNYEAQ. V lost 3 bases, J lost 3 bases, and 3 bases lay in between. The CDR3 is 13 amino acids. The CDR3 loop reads CASSFLGANVLTF. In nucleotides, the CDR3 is TGTGCCAGCAGCTTCCTTGGGGCCAACGTCCTGACTTTC.

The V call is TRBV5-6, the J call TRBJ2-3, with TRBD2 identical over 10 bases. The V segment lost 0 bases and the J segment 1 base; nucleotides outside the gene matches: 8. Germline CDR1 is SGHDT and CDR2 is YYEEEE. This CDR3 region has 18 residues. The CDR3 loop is CASSLVGGLAGGTDTQYF. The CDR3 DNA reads TGTGCCAGCAGCTTGGTGGGGGGCCTAGCGGGAGGCACAGATACGCAGTATTTT. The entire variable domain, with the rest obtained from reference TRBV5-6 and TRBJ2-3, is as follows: DAGVTQSPTHLIKTRGQQVTLRCSPKSGHDTVSWYQQALGQGPQFIFQYYEEEERQRGNFPDRFSGHQFPNYSSELNVNALLLGDSALYLCASSLVGGLAGGTDTQYFGPGTRLTVL.

The CDR3 is CASSDAGGDTQYF. CDR3 nucleotides: TGCGCCAGCAGTGACGCAGGGGGGGATACGCAGTATTTT. V usage is TRBV10-1 and J usage is TRBJ2-3; D is perhaps TRBD1 (7 bases). V gave up 3 bases and J gave up 6 bases, with 10 bases separating them. From germline, CDR1 is WNHNN and CDR2 SYGVQD (reference sequence). The CDR3 spans 13 residues.

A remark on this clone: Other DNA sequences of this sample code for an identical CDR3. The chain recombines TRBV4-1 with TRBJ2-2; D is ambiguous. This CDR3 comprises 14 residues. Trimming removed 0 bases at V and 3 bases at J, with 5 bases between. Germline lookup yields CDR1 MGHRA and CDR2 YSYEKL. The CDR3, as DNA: TGCGCCAGCAGCCAAGATGCGGACACCGGGGAGCTGTTTTTT. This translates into CASSQDADTGELFF.

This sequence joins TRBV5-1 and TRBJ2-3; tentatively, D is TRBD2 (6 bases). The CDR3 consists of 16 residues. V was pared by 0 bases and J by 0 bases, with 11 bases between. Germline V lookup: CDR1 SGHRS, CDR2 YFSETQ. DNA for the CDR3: TGCGCCAGCAGCTTGGCCGTGGGGGGTAGCACAGATACGCAGTATTTT. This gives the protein CASSLAVGGSTDTQYF.

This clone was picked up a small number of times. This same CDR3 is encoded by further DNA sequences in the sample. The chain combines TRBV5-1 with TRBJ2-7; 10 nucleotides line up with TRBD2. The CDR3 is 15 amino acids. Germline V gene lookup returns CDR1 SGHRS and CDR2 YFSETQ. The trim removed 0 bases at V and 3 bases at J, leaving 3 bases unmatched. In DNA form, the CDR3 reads TGCGCCAGCAGCTTGGAGGCTAGCGGGAGCTACGAGCAGTACTTC. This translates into CASSLEASGSYEQYF.

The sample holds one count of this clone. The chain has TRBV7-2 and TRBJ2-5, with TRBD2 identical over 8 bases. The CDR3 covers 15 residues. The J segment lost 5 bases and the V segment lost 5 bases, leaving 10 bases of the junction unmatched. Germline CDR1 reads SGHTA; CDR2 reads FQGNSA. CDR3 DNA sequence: TGTGCCAGCAGCGCTCGGACTAGCTCCGTCGAGACCCAGTACTTC. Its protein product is CASSARTSSVETQYF.

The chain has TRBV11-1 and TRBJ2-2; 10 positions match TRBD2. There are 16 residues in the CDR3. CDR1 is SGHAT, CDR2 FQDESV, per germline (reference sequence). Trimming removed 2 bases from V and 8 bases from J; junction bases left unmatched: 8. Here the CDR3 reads CASSLLQRGGPGELFF. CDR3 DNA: TGTGCCAGCAGCTTACTCCAGCGGGGGGGCCCGGGGGAGCTGTTTTTT.

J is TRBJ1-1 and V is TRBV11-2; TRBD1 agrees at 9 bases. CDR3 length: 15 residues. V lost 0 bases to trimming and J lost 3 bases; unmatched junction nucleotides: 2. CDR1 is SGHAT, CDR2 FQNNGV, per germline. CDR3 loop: CASSLETGGYTEAFF. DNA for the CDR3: TGTGCCAGCAGCTTAGAGACAGGGGGTTACACTGAAGCTTTCTTT.

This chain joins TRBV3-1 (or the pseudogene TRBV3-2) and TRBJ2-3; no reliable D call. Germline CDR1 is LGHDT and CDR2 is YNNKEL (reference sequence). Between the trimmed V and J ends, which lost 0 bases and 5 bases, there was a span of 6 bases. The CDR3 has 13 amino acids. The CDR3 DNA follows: TGTGCCAGCAGCCAAGACCTCGGAGATACGCAGTATTTT. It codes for CASSQDLGDTQYF.

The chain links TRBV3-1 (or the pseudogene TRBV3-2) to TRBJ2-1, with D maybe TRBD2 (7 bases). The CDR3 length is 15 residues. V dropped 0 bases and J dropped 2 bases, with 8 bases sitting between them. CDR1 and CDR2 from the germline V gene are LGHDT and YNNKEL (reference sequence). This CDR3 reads CASSQDGGPYNEQFF. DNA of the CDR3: TGTGCCAGCAGCCAAGACGGGGGGCCCTACAATGAGCAGTTCTTC.